Listed below are T cell receptor beta chains from one sample, sequenced in a study of blood T cell repertoires in COVID-19. The table came from immunoSEQ multiplex PCR; TCRdb's copy has only in-frame clones and leaves some out. Of 380,000 or so clones listed, more than 80% are singletons. Input material: peripheral blood. Source of these receptors: a man in his forties or fifties with acute or convalescent COVID-19. Each CDR3 is given with its conserved first and last residue. D genes are given only for firm matches. Size is omitted from some rows. Given values are once, few, many or a class for expanded clones.

j_call	clone_size	d_call	v_call	cdr3_aa	cdr3_nt
TRBJ1-6	-	TRBD1	TRBV5-6	CASSRRQGVNSPLHF	TGTGCCAGCAGTAGACGACAGGGGGTTAATTCACCCCTCCACTTT
TRBJ2-7	-	TRBD2	TRBV10-3	CAISMGLAGGLVSPEQYF	TGTGCCATCAGTATGGGACTAGCGGGAGGCCTAGTAAGTCCCGAGCAGTACTTC
TRBJ2-1	-	-	TRBV2	CASKSLKTRSSYNEQFF	TGTGCCAGCAAGTCTCTAAAAACTAGGAGCTCCTACAATGAGCAGTTCTTC
TRBJ2-3	-	-	TRBV28	CASSFTGASGEGGDTQYF	TGTGCCAGCAGTTTTACGGGGGCTAGCGGAGAAGGGGGAGATACGCAGTATTTT
TRBJ1-6	-	TRBD1	TRBV13	CASSLGSGQGDSPLHF	TGTGCCAGCAGCTTAGGGTCGGGACAGGGCGATTCACCCCTCCACTTT
TRBJ2-5	-	-	TRBV15	CATSRDRGKTQYF	TGTGCCACCAGCAGAGATCGGGGGAAGACCCAGTACTTC
TRBJ2-2	-	-	TRBV27	CASSFGLLVGGVTGELFF	TGTGCCAGCAGTTTTGGCCTTCTCGTGGGCGGGGTGACCGGGGAGCTGTTTTTT
TRBJ1-5	-	-	TRBV19	CASNNPFSNQPQHF	TGTGCCAGTAACAACCCCTTCAGCAATCAGCCCCAGCATTTT
TRBJ1-4	-	TRBD1	TRBV15	CATSGTGAGEKLFF	TGTGCCACCAGCGGGACAGGGGCGGGTGAAAAACTGTTTTTT
TRBJ2-6	once	-	TRBV3-1/TRBV3-2	CASSHDFPGAGANVLTF	TGTGCCAGCAGCCATGATTTCCCAGGGGCTGGGGCCAACGTCCTGACTTTC
TRBJ1-5	-	TRBD1	TRBV5-1	CASSLKTGGDQPQHF	TGCGCCAGCAGCCTTAAGACAGGGGGAGATCAGCCCCAGCATTTT
TRBJ1-3	-	-	TRBV11-1	CASSLNWDNSGNTIYF	TGTGCCAGCAGCTTAAACTGGGACAACTCTGGAAACACCATATATTTT
TRBJ1-1	-	-	TRBV10-3	CAISDGGGTEAFF	TGTGCCATCAGTGACGGGGGGGGTACTGAAGCTTTCTTT
TRBJ2-7	-	TRBD2	TRBV5-4	CASSTPTSDYSYEQYF	TGTGCCAGCAGCACACCGACTAGCGATTACTCCTACGAGCAGTACTTC
TRBJ2-3	-	-	TRBV30	CAWSAKDYTDTQYF	TGTGCCTGGAGTGCAAAGGACTACACAGATACGCAGTATTTT
TRBJ2-3	-	TRBD2	TRBV19	CASTSGREVDTQYF	TGTGCCAGTACATCGGGACGGGAGGTAGATACGCAGTATTTT
TRBJ1-6	-	TRBD1	TRBV10-2	CAIVRTGDNSPLHF	TGCGCCATCGTGAGGACAGGTGATAATTCACCCCTCCACTTT
TRBJ1-2	-	TRBD1	TRBV3-1/TRBV3-2	CASSGGDSLYGYTF	TGTGCCAGCAGTGGAGGGGACAGCCTGTATGGCTACACCTTC
TRBJ1-1	-	-	TRBV18	CASLRGTLNTEAFF	TGTGCCAGTCTCCGTGGGACACTGAACACTGAAGCTTTCTTT
TRBJ2-7	once	-	TRBV5-1	CASSLGGLLYF	TGCGCCAGCAGCTTGGGGGGGCTTCTGTACTTC
TRBJ1-3	-	TRBD1	TRBV14	CASSQERNRGIALNTIYF	TGTGCCAGCAGCCAAGAAAGGAACAGGGGCATTGCCCTAAACACCATATATTTT
TRBJ2-7	-	TRBD2	TRBV3-1/TRBV3-2	CASRVSGSRTYEQYF	TGTGCCAGCAGGGTTAGCGGGAGTCGCACCTACGAGCAGTACTTC
TRBJ2-7	few	TRBD1	TRBV2	CASKDRDLNLYEQYF	TGTGCCAGCAAGGACAGGGACTTAAACCTATACGAGCAGTACTTC
TRBJ2-1	-	-	TRBV23-1	CASSQSTESSYNEQFF	TGCGCCAGCAGTCAATCCACGGAGAGTTCCTACAATGAGCAGTTCTTC
TRBJ1-6	-	TRBD1	TRBV9	CASSAGTPGQGHSPLHF	TGTGCCAGCAGCGCCGGTACTCCGGGACAGGGTCATTCACCCCTCCACTTT
TRBJ2-5	once	TRBD1	TRBV6-5	CASSRHDREETQYF	TGTGCCAGCAGTCGTCACGACAGGGAAGAGACCCAGTACTTC
TRBJ2-1	once	TRBD2	TRBV6-5	CASSLRTSRDEQFF	TGTGCCAGCAGTCTACGGACTAGTCGCGATGAGCAGTTCTTC
TRBJ2-7	-	-	TRBV11-2	CASSLKPEREQYF	TGTGCCAGCAGCTTAAAGCCCGAACGGGAGCAGTACTTC
TRBJ2-3	-	TRBD1	TRBV19	CASRLGTDTDTQYF	TGTGCCAGTAGACTAGGGACAGACACAGATACGCAGTATTTT
TRBJ2-3	-	TRBD2	TRBV6-1	CASSEPVAGGEGDTQYF	TGTGCCAGCAGTGAACCGGTAGCGGGAGGTGAGGGAGATACGCAGTATTTT
TRBJ1-1	-	TRBD1	TRBV19	CASSIGQGTTEAFF	TGTGCCAGTAGTATAGGACAGGGAACGACTGAAGCTTTCTTT
TRBJ2-5	-	TRBD2	TRBV10-3	CAIKAGGSREETQYF	TGTGCCATCAAAGCGGGAGGGTCCCGGGAGGAGACCCAGTACTTC
TRBJ2-7	-	-	TRBV5-1	CASSWGDRDTYEQYF	TGCGCCAGCAGCTGGGGGGACAGAGACACCTACGAGCAGTACTTC
TRBJ2-2	-	-	TRBV6-5	CASSVRSRGTGELFF	TGTGCCAGCAGCGTCCGGAGTCGGGGCACCGGGGAGCTGTTTTTT
TRBJ2-1	-	-	TRBV7-6	CASSLGGRVINEQFF	TGTGCCAGCAGCTTAGGGGGCAGGGTCATTAATGAGCAGTTCTTC
TRBJ2-2	-	TRBD1	TRBV6-2/TRBV6-3	CASSLDRGNTGELFF	TGTGCCAGCAGCCTCGACAGGGGAAACACCGGGGAGCTGTTTTTT
TRBJ1-1	-	TRBD1	TRBV13	CASSRTSQDRGSFF	TGTGCCAGCAGCCGAACCTCCCAAGACAGGGGATCTTTCTTT
TRBJ1-4	-	-	TRBV4-3	CASSQGTATNEKLFF	TGCGCCAGCAGCCAAGGGACTGCAACTAATGAAAAACTGTTTTTT
TRBJ2-3	-	-	TRBV6-6	CASSHKPGLSDTDTQYF	TGTGCCAGCAGTCACAAACCGGGACTCTCAGACACAGATACGCAGTATTTT
TRBJ2-2	-	TRBD1	TRBV9	CASSAMTGVTGELFF	TGTGCCAGCAGCGCCATGACAGGGGTCACCGGGGAGCTGTTTTTT
TRBJ1-1	-	-	TRBV7-3	CASSLTTGSTEAFF	TGTGCCAGCAGCTTAACCACAGGGAGCACTGAAGCTTTCTTT
TRBJ1-5	-	TRBD1	TRBV2	CASSAGQGAYSNQPQHF	TGTGCCAGCAGTGCGGGACAGGGGGCCTATAGCAATCAGCCCCAGCATTTT
TRBJ1-4	-	TRBD1	TRBV30	CAWSKGQEATNEKLFF	TGTGCCTGGAGTAAAGGACAGGAGGCAACTAATGAAAAACTGTTTTTT
TRBJ2-7	-	-	TRBV5-4	CASSSGVALEQYF	TGTGCCAGCAGCTCGGGAGTTGCTCTCGAGCAGTACTTC
TRBJ1-1	-	-	TRBV5-4	CASSLAPGSANTEAFF	TGTGCCAGCAGCTTGGCACCAGGCAGTGCGAACACTGAAGCTTTCTTT
TRBJ1-3	-	TRBD1	TRBV9	CASSVGDRVKWGNTIYF	TGTGCCAGCAGCGTAGGGGACAGGGTCAAATGGGGAAACACCATATATTTT
TRBJ2-7	-	-	TRBV2	CASSEVTSHSAYEQYF	TGTGCCAGCAGTGAAGTAACTAGCCACTCTGCCTACGAGCAGTACTTC
TRBJ1-2	-	TRBD1	TRBV10-3	CAISRDRRGYTF	TGTGCCATCAGCCGGGACAGACGGGGCTACACCTTC